This T cell receptor beta chain comes out of a study of blood T cell repertoires in COVID-19. As for the study in general: From the United States, Italy and Spain came samples of acute and convalescent COVID-19. Sample material is recorded as cDNA or gDNA derived from T cells, B-cell-depleted T cells, or PBMCs.

Original processing notes: Estimation of nucleated cell counts was performed using reference gene primer amplification. Sequenced by immunoSEQ multiplex PCR; TCRdb stores in-frame clones only, minus some. V, J and clone size were drawn from that table, and D and trimming were deduced from the DNA. The table records fewer than 200,000 clones, 88% of them present only once. With V trimmed by 5 bases and J by 2 bases, 8 bases remained unmatched. The CDR3 totals 15 residues. Germline lookup yields CDR1 MNHEY and CDR2 SMNVEV (reference sequence). Sequenced material: peripheral blood. The chain has TRBV27 and TRBJ2-7; 8 bases are shared with TRBD1. This TCR came from a man between 60 and 70 years old with acute or convalescent COVID-19. The CDR3 region has the DNA TGTGCCAGCAGTCTCGATTCAGGGGGCGCCTACGAGCAGTACTTC. This gives the protein CASSLDSGGAYEQYF.